By sample share, the clone carrying this TCR beta chain is medium-sized (0.01 to 0.1%). Its antigen is undetermined. This specimen comes from a study of cytomegalovirus exposure and HLA in healthy donors. General study results and limits: Follow-up analysis later connected one missense variant in DCLRE1C with trimming of TCR beta V- and J-genes.

The CDR3 spans 13 residues. Between the trimmed V and J ends, which lost 8 bases and 5 bases, there was a span of 15 bases. The germline gives CDR1 SNHLY, CDR2 FYNNEI. The PCR employed 60 Vbeta primers together with 13 Jbeta primers. The data were produced by immunoSEQ multiplex PCR, yet TCRdb's version contains in-frame clones alone and is incomplete. The sample gives approximately 100,000 clones, about 70% of which show up once; approximately 2% is in the top ten. The TCR comes from a human donor in good health. Sequencing was carried out using PBMCs. The chain uses TRBV2 and TRBJ1-1; tentatively, D is TRBD1 (6 bases). The CDR3, as DNA: TGTGCCAGCGGCCGACAGGATGGAACTGAAGCTTTCTTT. This codes for CASGRQDGTEAFF. Complete variable domain (other parts from reference TRBV2 and TRBJ1-1): EPEVTQTPSHQVTQMGQEVILRCVPISNHLYFYWYRQILGQKVEFLVSFYNNEISEKSEIFDDQFSVERPDGSNFTLKIRSTKLEDSAMYFCASGRQDGTEAFFGQGTRLTVV.